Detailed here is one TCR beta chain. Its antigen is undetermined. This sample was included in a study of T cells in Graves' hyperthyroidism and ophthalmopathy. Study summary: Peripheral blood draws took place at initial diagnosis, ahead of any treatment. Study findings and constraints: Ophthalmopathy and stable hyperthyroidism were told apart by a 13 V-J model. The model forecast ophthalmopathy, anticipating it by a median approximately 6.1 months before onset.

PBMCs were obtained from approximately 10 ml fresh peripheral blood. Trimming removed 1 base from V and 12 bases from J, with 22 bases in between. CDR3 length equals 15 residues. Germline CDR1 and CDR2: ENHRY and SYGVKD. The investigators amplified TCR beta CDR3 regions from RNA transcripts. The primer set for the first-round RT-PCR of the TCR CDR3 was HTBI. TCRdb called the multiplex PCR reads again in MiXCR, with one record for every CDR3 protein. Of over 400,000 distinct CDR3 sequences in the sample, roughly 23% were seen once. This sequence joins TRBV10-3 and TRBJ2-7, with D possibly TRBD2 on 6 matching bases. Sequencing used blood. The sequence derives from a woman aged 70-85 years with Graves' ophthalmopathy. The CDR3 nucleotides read TGTGCCATCAGTGAGTACGCTAGCGCTACTCTGTGGCGGTACTTC. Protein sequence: CAISEYASATLWRYF.